This T cell receptor beta chain was obtained from a study of T-cell memory formation after mild COVID-19. Notes on this clonotype: Its antigen is still unknown.

The study's findings and limits: SARS-CoV-2 specificity was not confirmed for second-wave clones peaking on day 37. Within pre-infection memory, some responding clones were found, suggesting cross-reactive memory joined.

TCRdb used MiXCR to reprocess the 5' RACE reads, holding one entry per CDR3 protein. The sample holds about 82,000 distinct CDR3 sequences, about 13% seen once. The germline V gene has CDR1 MGHRA and CDR2 YSYEKL. The V gene end was trimmed by 7 bases and the J gene end by 5 bases; junction bases not matched to a gene: 6. This CDR3 has 14 residues. Sequenced sample: PBMCs or a T cell subset sorted from them (not recorded which). The clonotype was recovered from an adult woman who had mild COVID-19 (a few samples of this study predate the infection). Cell type and time point are not known. The V and J genes are TRBV4-1 and TRBJ1-1; 11 nucleotides match TRBD1. CDR3 bases: TGCGCCAGCACGGGGACAGGGGGTTTTACTGAAGCTTTCTTT. Its protein is CASTGTGGFTEAFF.